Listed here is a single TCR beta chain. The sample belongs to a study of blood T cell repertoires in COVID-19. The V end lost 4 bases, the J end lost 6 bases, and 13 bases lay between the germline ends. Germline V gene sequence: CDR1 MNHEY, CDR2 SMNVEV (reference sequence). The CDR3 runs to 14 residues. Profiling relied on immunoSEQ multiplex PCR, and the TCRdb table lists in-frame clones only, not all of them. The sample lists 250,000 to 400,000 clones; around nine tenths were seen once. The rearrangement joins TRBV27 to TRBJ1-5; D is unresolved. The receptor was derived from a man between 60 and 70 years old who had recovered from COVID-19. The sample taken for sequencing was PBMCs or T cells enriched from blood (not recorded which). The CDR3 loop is CASSSPMAGQPQHF. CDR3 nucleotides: TGTGCCAGCAGTTCCCCTATGGCGGGTCAGCCCCAGCATTTT.